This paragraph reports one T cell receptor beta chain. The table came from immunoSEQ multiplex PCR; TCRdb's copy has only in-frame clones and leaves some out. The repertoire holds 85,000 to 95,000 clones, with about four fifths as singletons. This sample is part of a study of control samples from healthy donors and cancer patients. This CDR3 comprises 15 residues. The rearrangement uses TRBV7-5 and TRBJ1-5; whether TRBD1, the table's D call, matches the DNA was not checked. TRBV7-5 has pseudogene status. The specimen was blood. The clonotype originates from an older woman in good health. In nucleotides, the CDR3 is TGTGCCAGAAAACCGACAGCATTAAGCAATCAGCCCCAGCATTTT. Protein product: CARKPTALSNQPQHF.